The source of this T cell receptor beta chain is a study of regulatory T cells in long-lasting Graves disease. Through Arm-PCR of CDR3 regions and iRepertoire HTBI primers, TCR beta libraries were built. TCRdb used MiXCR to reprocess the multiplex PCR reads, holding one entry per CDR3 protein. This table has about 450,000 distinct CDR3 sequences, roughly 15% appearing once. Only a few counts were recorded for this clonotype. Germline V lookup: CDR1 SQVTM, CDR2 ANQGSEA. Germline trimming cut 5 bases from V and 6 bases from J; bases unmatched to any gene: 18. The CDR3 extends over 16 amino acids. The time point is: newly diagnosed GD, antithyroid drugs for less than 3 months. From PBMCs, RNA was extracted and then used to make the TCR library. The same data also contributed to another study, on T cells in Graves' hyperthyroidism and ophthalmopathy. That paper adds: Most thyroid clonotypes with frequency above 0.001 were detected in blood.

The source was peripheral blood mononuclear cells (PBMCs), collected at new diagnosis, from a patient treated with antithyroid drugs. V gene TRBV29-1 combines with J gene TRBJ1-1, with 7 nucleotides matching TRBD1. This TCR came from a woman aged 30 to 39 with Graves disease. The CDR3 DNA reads TGCAGCGTTTTTGAGACAGGGTCGACGCCTGGGGCTGAAGCTTTCTTT. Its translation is CSVFETGSTPGAEAFF. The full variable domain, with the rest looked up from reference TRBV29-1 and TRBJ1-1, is SAVISQKPSRDICQRGTSLTIQCQVDSQVTMMFWYRQQPGQSLTLIATANQGSEATYESGFVIDKFPISRPNLTFSTLTVSNMSPEDSSIYLCSVFETGSTPGAEAFFGQGTRLTVV.